This TCR beta chain originates from a study of cytomegalovirus exposure and HLA in healthy donors. Assay: immunoSEQ multiplex PCR; the TCRdb copy retains only in-frame clones and omits some. The sample has about 100,000 clones; 90% to 96% are singletons. The germline V gene has CDR1 MNHEY and CDR2 SVGAGI. The CDR3 is 15 amino acids. The germline V and J ends were trimmed by 6 bases and 5 bases, with 19 bases remaining between them. The chain employs TRBV6-5 and TRBJ2-5, with a tentative D call TRBD2 (7 bases). The TCR sequence derives from a woman aged 18 to 35 in good health and CMV-seronegative. The sequencing input was PBMCs. Here the CDR3 reads CASRSLGGAGETQYF. The CDR3 nucleotides read TGTGCCAGCAGAAGCTTGGGGGGGGCGGGGGAGACCCAGTACTTC.